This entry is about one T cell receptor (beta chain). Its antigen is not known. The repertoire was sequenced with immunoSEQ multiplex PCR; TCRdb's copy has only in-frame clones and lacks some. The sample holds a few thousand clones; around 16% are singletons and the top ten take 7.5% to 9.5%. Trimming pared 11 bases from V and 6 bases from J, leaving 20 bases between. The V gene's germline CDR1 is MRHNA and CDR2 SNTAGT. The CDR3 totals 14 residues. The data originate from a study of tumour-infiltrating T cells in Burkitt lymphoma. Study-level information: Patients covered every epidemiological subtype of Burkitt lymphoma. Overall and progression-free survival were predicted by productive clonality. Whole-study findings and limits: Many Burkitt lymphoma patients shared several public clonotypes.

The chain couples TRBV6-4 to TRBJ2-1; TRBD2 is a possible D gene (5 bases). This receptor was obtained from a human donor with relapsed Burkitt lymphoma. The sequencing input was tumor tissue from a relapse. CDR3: CAPPGDSDGNEQFF. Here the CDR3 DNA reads TGTGCCCCCCCCGGTGATAGCGACGGCAATGAGCAGTTCTTC.